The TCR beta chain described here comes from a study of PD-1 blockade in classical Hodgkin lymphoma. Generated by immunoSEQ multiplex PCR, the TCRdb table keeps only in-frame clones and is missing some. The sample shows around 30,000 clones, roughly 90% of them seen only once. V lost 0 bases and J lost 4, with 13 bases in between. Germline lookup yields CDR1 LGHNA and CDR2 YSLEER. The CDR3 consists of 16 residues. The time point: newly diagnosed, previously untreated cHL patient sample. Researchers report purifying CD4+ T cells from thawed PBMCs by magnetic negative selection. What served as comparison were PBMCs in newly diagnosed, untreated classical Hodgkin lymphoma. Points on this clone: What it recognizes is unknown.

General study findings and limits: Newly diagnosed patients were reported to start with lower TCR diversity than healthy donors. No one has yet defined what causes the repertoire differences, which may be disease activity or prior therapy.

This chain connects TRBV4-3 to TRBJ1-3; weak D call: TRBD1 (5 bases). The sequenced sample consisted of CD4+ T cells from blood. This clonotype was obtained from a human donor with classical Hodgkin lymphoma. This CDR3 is CASSQDRWQGGNTIYF. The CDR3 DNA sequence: TGCGCCAGCAGCCAAGATCGATGGCAGGGAGGAAACACCATATATTTT.